A single sample is the source of the 32 T cell receptor beta chains below, sequenced in a study of blood T cell repertoires in COVID-19. The protocol was immunoSEQ multiplex PCR, while the TCRdb copy is restricted to in-frame clones and leaves out a portion. The sample consists of hundreds of thousands of clones, 80% to 90% of them appearing once. Sequenced: peripheral blood. The receptors come from a woman aged 25 to 39 with active or convalescent COVID-19.

The chain couples TRBV10-3 to TRBJ1-5; D remains unclear. The CDR3 spans 12 residues. Germline V lookup: CDR1 ENHRY, CDR2 SYGVKD. V gave up 2 bases and J gave up 7 bases, with 6 bases separating them. The CDR3 nucleotides are TGTGCCATCAGTGAGCCAGGACAGCCCCAGCATTTT. Protein sequence: CAISEPGQPQHF.

The count of this clone is one. This chain joins TRBV3-1 (or the pseudogene TRBV3-2) and TRBJ1-2, with a possible D match to TRBD1 (5 bases). CDR1 and CDR2 (germline): LGHDT, YNNKEL (reference sequence). Trimming left V 0 bases short and J 3 bases short, with 8 bases between. The CDR3 loop spans 14 amino acids. The CDR3 spells CASSQDNRYYGYTF. The CDR3 DNA reads TGTGCCAGCAGCCAAGATAACAGGTACTATGGCTACACCTTC.

The chain has TRBV4-2 and TRBJ2-1, with D perhaps TRBD2 (6 bases). V lost 7 bases and J 9 bases, leaving 16 bases between the germline ends. The germline V gene encodes CDR1 LGHNA and CDR2 YNFKEQ. This CDR3 spans 13 amino acids. The CDR3 nucleotides read TGTGCCAGCACCCCTGGGGGGTTAAGTGAGCAGTTCTTC. Residues: CASTPGGLSEQFF.

This sequence joins TRBV5-6 and TRBJ2-7; 7 bases match TRBD1. Germline V gene lookup returns CDR1 SGHDT and CDR2 YYEEEE. CDR3 size: 14 residues. With V trimmed by 0 bases and J by 2 bases, 2 bases remained unmatched. The CDR3 DNA sequence: TGTGCCAGCAGCTTGGGGACAGGAGCCTACGAGCAGTACTTC. Protein sequence: CASSLGTGAYEQYF.

V usage is TRBV5-1 and J usage is TRBJ2-1, with TRBD2 matching over 9 bases. The J segment lost 8 bases and the V segment lost 2 bases, leaving 8 bases of the junction unmatched. CDR1 is SGHRS, CDR2 YFSETQ, per germline. The CDR3 totals 15 residues. The CDR3 loop is CASSFAAGGLYEQFF. The CDR3 nucleotides are TGCGCCAGCAGCTTTGCGGCGGGGGGGCTATATGAGCAGTTCTTC.

The chain uses TRBV21-1 and TRBJ1-1; the D call in the table, TRBD1, was not verified against the DNA. TRBV21-1 is designated a pseudogene. The CDR3 length is 14 residues. CDR3 loop: CASNPGQVNTEAFF. In nucleotides, the CDR3 is TGTGCCAGCAACCCGGGACAAGTGAACACTGAAGCTTTCTTT.

The chain has TRBV18 and TRBJ2-7; 7 bases map to TRBD1. The CDR3 is 15 amino acids. The germline V gene has CDR1 KGHSH and CDR2 LQKENI. J lost 2 bases, V lost 0 bases, and 4 bases had no gene match. The CDR3 nucleotides are TGTGCCAGCTCACCACCGGGACAGAGTCCCTACGAGCAGTACTTC. The encoded protein is CASSPPGQSPYEQYF.

The V gene is TRBV6-5, the J gene TRBJ2-1; D may be TRBD1 (6 bases). There are 15 residues in the CDR3. Germline V gene data show CDR1 as MNHEY and CDR2 as SVGAGI. The ends were cut back, 7 bases at V and 8 bases at J, with 21 bases in the middle. Here the CDR3 DNA reads TGTGCCAGCAAACCCCCCGGACAGATTGGTTATGAGCAGTTCTTC. Protein sequence: CASKPPGQIGYEQFF.

This clone occurred once. The V call is TRBV19, the J call TRBJ1-2, with TRBD1 as a possible D gene (5 bases). The CDR3 covers 13 residues. The V and J ends lost 3 bases and 7 bases respectively, with 12 bases between them. Germline V gene data show CDR1 as LNHDA and CDR2 as SQIVND (reference sequence). The CDR3 region is CASSIRIRVGYTF. CDR3 DNA: TGTGCCAGTAGTATCCGTATCAGGGTTGGCTACACCTTC.

This clone appeared once. The CDR3 DNA follows: TGTGCCATCAGTGACGACCTGCGGACAGTCAACCCCTACAATGAGCAGTTCTTC. Its translation: CAISDDLRTVNPYNEQFF. This sequence joins TRBV10-3 and TRBJ2-1; TRBD1 is a possible D gene (6 bases). CDR1 and CDR2 from the germline V gene are ENHRY and SYGVKD. The CDR3 sequence is 18 residues long. V lost 3 bases and J lost 2, with 20 bases in between.

The rearrangement uses TRBV10-3 and TRBJ1-2, with a weak D call TRBD1 (6 bases). This CDR3 is 13 amino acids long. CDR1 and CDR2 from the germline V gene are ENHRY and SYGVKD. Trimming pared 6 bases from V and 6 bases from J, leaving 14 bases between. This CDR3 is CAIREGGYDGYTF. CDR3 nucleotides: TGTGCCATCAGGGAAGGGGGATACGATGGCTACACCTTC.

V usage is TRBV19 and J usage is TRBJ1-5; weak D call: TRBD1 (6 bases). Per germline, CDR1 LNHDA and CDR2 SQIVND (reference sequence). This CDR3 region has 14 residues. Trimming took off 8 bases at V and 6 bases at J, with 17 bases between the two ends. CDR3 in amino acids: CASSMRGAVQPQHF. In nucleotides, the CDR3 is TGTGCCAGTTCCATGCGGGGGGCGGTTCAGCCCCAGCATTTT. Full variable domain (outside the CDR3, taken from reference TRBV19 and TRBJ1-5): DGGITQSPKYLFRKEGQNVTLSCEQNLNHDAMYWYRQDPGQGLRLIYYSQIVNDFQKGDIAEGYSVSREKKESFPLTVTSAQKNPTAFYLCASSMRGAVQPQHFGDGTRLSIL.

This clone occurred once. V usage is TRBV28 and J usage is TRBJ2-3; tentatively, D is TRBD1 (5 bases). Germline loops: CDR1 MDHEN, CDR2 SYDVKM. With 6 bases removed from V and 0 bases from J, the gap between germline ends came to 10 bases. The CDR3 is 14 residues long. CDR3 loop: CASRRTRSTDTQYF. The CDR3 coding sequence is TGTGCCAGCAGGAGGACACGGAGCACAGATACGCAGTATTTT.

This sequence joins TRBV5-8 and TRBJ2-1; 11 bases are a match to TRBD2. With 1 base clipped from V and 2 bases from J, the junction kept 5 bases outside the gene matches. Germline assignment: CDR1 SGHTS and CDR2 YDEGEE. The CDR3 extends over 17 amino acids. In DNA, the CDR3 is TGTGCCAGCAGCTTGATTAGCGGGGGGGCTGCCTACAATGAGCAGTTCTTC. It codes for CASSLISGGAAYNEQFF. The full variable domain, with the rest looked up from reference TRBV5-8 and TRBJ2-1, is EAGVTQSPTHLIKTRGQQATLRCSPISGHTSVYWYQQALGLGLQFLLWYDEGEERNRGNFPPRFSGRQFPNYSSELNVNALELEDSALYLCASSLISGGAAYNEQFFGPGTRLTVL.

This chain uses TRBV27 with TRBJ2-3, with no clear D. The germline gives CDR1 MNHEY, CDR2 SMNVEV (reference sequence). The CDR3 extends over 16 amino acids. The germline V and J ends were trimmed by 5 bases and 0 bases, with 15 bases remaining between them. The CDR3 nucleotides are TGTGCCAGCAGTCCTGGCCCTATCGGGAGCACAGATACGCAGTATTTT. Translating it yields CASSPGPIGSTDTQYF.

V and J are TRBV15 and TRBJ1-3; D uncertain. Trimming pared 1 base from V and 2 bases from J, leaving 6 bases between. Germline V gene data show CDR1 as LNHNV and CDR2 as YYDKDF (reference sequence). CDR3 length: 14 amino acids. The CDR3: CATSRGAAGNTIYF. CDR3 bases: TGTGCCACCAGCAGAGGAGCCGCTGGAAACACCATATATTTT.

The V gene is TRBV5-4, the J gene TRBJ2-1; the D gene is possibly TRBD1 (6 bases). The germline gives CDR1 SGHNT, CDR2 YYREEE (reference sequence). V lost 4 bases and J lost 4, with 9 bases in between. The CDR3 loop spans 13 amino acids. The CDR3 loop is CASSADSYNEQFF. The CDR3 region has the DNA TGTGCCAGCAGCGCGGACAGTTACAATGAGCAGTTCTTC.

The chain has TRBV11-2 and TRBJ1-2; 9 positions match TRBD1. The CDR3 totals 14 residues. Germline CDR1 SGHAT, CDR2 FQNNGV. Losses at the gene ends were 5 bases for V and 7 bases for J; bases not matched to a gene: 8. This CDR3 is CASSAPGQGAGYTF. The CDR3 DNA reads TGTGCCAGCAGCGCCCCGGGACAGGGAGCTGGCTACACCTTC.

This clone was seen a single time. The chain couples TRBV6-2 or TRBV6-3 to TRBJ2-7, with a tentative D call TRBD1 (5 bases). The CDR3 runs 16 residues. Germline V CDR1 and CDR2: MNHEY, SVGEGT. The V end lost 6 bases, the J end lost 6 bases, and 24 bases lay between the germline ends. In DNA, the CDR3 is TGTGCCAGCAGCCAATCCGTAGGGGTCCTAGGAGTCGAGCAGTACTTC. Translation: CASSQSVGVLGVEQYF.

V and J are TRBV18 and TRBJ2-6, with TRBD1 identical over 10 bases. The J segment lost 4 bases and the V segment lost 3 bases, leaving 6 bases of the junction unmatched. CDR3 length equals 17 residues. CDR1 and CDR2 from the germline V gene are KGHSH and LQKENI. This CDR3 reads CASSPTGGASGANVLTF. CDR3 nucleotides: TGTGCCAGCTCACCGACAGGGGGCGCTTCGGGGGCCAACGTCCTGACTTTC.

The CDR3 DNA is TGCGCCAGCAGCCAAGATCAAACAAAGACTAATGAAAAACTGTTTTTT. Amino acids: CASSQDQTKTNEKLFF. V usage is TRBV4-1 and J usage is TRBJ1-4; no firm D call. V was pared by 0 bases and J by 2 bases, with 10 bases between. This CDR3 comprises 16 residues. Germline assignment: CDR1 MGHRA and CDR2 YSYEKL.

The DNA of the CDR3 is TGTGCCAGCAGCTTCCCGGGACAGGCCACCAAAAACATTCAGTACTTC. Amino acid sequence: CASSFPGQATKNIQYF. J is TRBJ2-4 and V is TRBV5-6; 8 nucleotides match TRBD1. Germline V gene lookup returns CDR1 SGHDT and CDR2 YYEEEE. This CDR3 comprises 16 residues. The V gene end was trimmed by 2 bases and the J gene end by 2 bases; junction bases not matched to a gene: 6.

V usage is TRBV11-2 and J usage is TRBJ2-3; D possibly corresponds to TRBD2 (5 bases). This CDR3 spans 14 amino acids. Germline-derived CDR1 and CDR2 are SGHAT and FQNNGV. With 7 bases removed from V and 4 bases from J, the gap between germline ends came to 15 bases. CDR3 sequence: CASMPPIGADTQYF. In DNA form, the CDR3 reads TGTGCCAGCATGCCACCCATCGGGGCAGATACGCAGTATTTT.

The rearrangement links TRBV5-1 to TRBJ1-1; perhaps TRBD1 as D (5 bases). Deletions cut 0 bases from V and 4 bases from J, with 10 bases between. Looked up from germline, CDR1 is SGHRS and CDR2 is YFSETQ. The CDR3 length is 14 residues. Written as DNA, the CDR3 is TGCGCCAGCAGCTTGGCCCGAGACAGCACTGAAGCTTTCTTT. Its protein product is CASSLARDSTEAFF. Based on the CDR3 plus reference TRBV5-1 and TRBJ1-1, the full variable domain is KAGVTQTPRYLIKTRGQQVTLSCSPISGHRSVSWYQQTPGQGLQFLFEYFSETQRNKGNFPGRFSGRQFSNSRSEMNVSTLELGDSALYLCASSLARDSTEAFFGQGTRLTVV.

Comment on this clone: Other DNA sequences of this sample code for an identical CDR3. The chain recombines TRBV6-5 with TRBJ1-2; unclear D gene. Germline loops: CDR1 MNHEY, CDR2 SVGAGI. V was clipped by 0 bases and J by 2 bases, with 4 bases between them. The CDR3 loop spans 13 amino acids. The CDR3, as DNA: TGTGCCAGCAGTTACTCCCTAAACTATGGCTACACCTTC. As protein: CASSYSLNYGYTF.

The V call is TRBV6-5, the J call TRBJ2-3; no clear D gene. V was clipped by 0 bases and J by 2 bases, with 12 bases between them. The CDR3 totals 16 residues. Per the germline V gene, CDR1 is MNHEY and CDR2 is SVGAGI. The CDR3 region has the DNA TGTGCCAGCAGTTACTCGGTCTCTCAGGCCACAGATACGCAGTATTTT. It encodes CASSYSVSQATDTQYF.

The genes are TRBV19 and TRBJ1-2; D may be TRBD1 (5 bases). The ends were cut back, 4 bases at V and 3 bases at J, with 12 bases in the middle. This CDR3 contains 14 residues. In germline, CDR1 is LNHDA, CDR2 SQIVND (reference sequence). The CDR3 here is CASSTTGFHYGYTF. CDR3 nucleotide sequence: TGTGCCAGTAGTACTACAGGTTTCCACTATGGCTACACCTTC. The entire variable domain, with the rest obtained from reference TRBV19 and TRBJ1-2, is as follows: DGGITQSPKYLFRKEGQNVTLSCEQNLNHDAMYWYRQDPGQGLRLIYYSQIVNDFQKGDIAEGYSVSREKKESFPLTVTSAQKNPTAFYLCASSTTGFHYGYTFGSGTRLTVV.

The J gene is TRBJ1-6, the V gene TRBV19; D possibly corresponds to TRBD1 (5 bases). V was shortened by 7 bases and J by 5 bases, with 15 bases between the two germline ends. This CDR3 has 15 residues. Germline V lookup: CDR1 LNHDA, CDR2 SQIVND (reference sequence). In DNA form, the CDR3 reads TGTGCCAGTACCACGGGGGGTTACCATAATTCACCCCTCCACTTT. Protein product: CASTTGGYHNSPLHF.

The J gene is TRBJ2-7, the V gene TRBV5-1; D might be TRBD2 (5 bases). This CDR3 has 14 residues. Germline V gene sequence: CDR1 SGHRS, CDR2 YFSETQ. V lost 6 bases and J lost 2, with 15 bases in between. CDR3 residues: CASTLSGLTYEQYF. CDR3 sequence (DNA): TGCGCCAGCACCCTTTCGGGGTTAACCTACGAGCAGTACTTC.

V and J are TRBV5-1 and TRBJ2-7, with D maybe TRBD2 (6 bases). From germline, CDR1 is SGHRS and CDR2 YFSETQ. This CDR3 spans 16 amino acids. With 0 bases removed from V and 2 bases from J, the gap between germline ends came to 15 bases. This CDR3 reads CASSLGGGLTTYEQYF. In nucleotides, the CDR3 is TGCGCCAGCAGCTTGGGGGGAGGACTAACTACCTACGAGCAGTACTTC.

This clone was observed once. The chain links TRBV15 to TRBJ1-6; D is unclear. V was trimmed by 0 bases and J by 9 bases, leaving 6 bases between them. This CDR3 spans 13 amino acids. Germline CDR1 reads LNHNV; CDR2 reads YYDKDF (reference sequence). CDR3 sequence (DNA): TGTGCCACCAGCAGAGATAGAGGTTCACCCCTCCACTTT. Its translation: CATSRDRGSPLHF.

This rearrangement joins TRBV9 to TRBJ2-2; 7 bases map to TRBD2. Losses at the gene ends were 4 bases for V and 6 bases for J; bases not matched to a gene: 9. Germline V gene data show CDR1 as SGDLS and CDR2 as YYNGEE. This CDR3 has 15 residues. The CDR3 reads CASSRGGENAGELFF. DNA of the CDR3: TGTGCCAGCAGCAGGGGAGGGGAAAACGCCGGGGAGCTGTTTTTT.